These 14 T cell receptor beta chains originate from one sample sequenced in a study of control samples from healthy donors and cancer patients. Using immunoSEQ multiplex PCR, the repertoire was profiled, and TCRdb retains in-frame clones only, with some absent. Of 150,000 to 200,000 clones listed, 94% are singletons. The sample taken for sequencing was blood. These receptors were collected from a middle-aged woman in good health.

V gene TRBV19 combines with J gene TRBJ1-2; 9 bases line up with TRBD1. Per germline, CDR1 LNHDA and CDR2 SQIVND (reference sequence). This CDR3 region has 16 residues. Trimming at V came to 7 bases and at J to 7 bases, leaving 16 bases not matched to a gene. CDR3 coding DNA: TGTGCCAGTACCCCCGGACAGGGGATGGGTTTCGGTGGCTACACCTTC. Residues: CASTPGQGMGFGGYTF.

This chain's CDR3 is CASAYSGDGYTF. The CDR3 coding sequence is TGCGCCAGCGCCTATAGCGGGGATGGCTACACCTTC. The chain is built from TRBV5-1 and TRBJ1-2, with no clear D. Germline CDR1 is SGHRS and CDR2 is YFSETQ. V dropped 7 bases and J dropped 6 bases, with 13 bases sitting between them. The CDR3 length is 12 residues.

This sequence joins TRBV19 and TRBJ1-2; D is unclear. The CDR3 contains 14 residues. Germline lookup yields CDR1 LNHDA and CDR2 SQIVND (reference sequence). V was pared by 4 bases and J by 5 bases, with 14 bases between. CDR3 nucleotides: TGTGCCAGTAGTACCCCAGGAAGGGAATATGGCTACACCTTC. Amino acid sequence: CASSTPGREYGYTF.

This sequence joins TRBV11-2 and TRBJ1-3, with a tentative D call TRBD1 (6 bases). Trimming took 7 bases from V and 6 from J, leaving 16 bases between them. Per germline, CDR1 SGHAT and CDR2 FQNNGV. The CDR3 has 14 amino acids. Written as DNA, the CDR3 is TGTGCCAGCACCCATAGCGGGGGGCCAAACACCATATATTTT. Amino acid sequence: CASTHSGGPNTIYF.

The CDR3, as DNA: TGTGCCAGCAGCTTGCGGAGGGGTAGAAACACCATATATTTT. Its protein product is CASSLRRGRNTIYF. This rearrangement joins TRBV5-6 to TRBJ1-3; D possibly corresponds to TRBD1 (5 bases). Germline CDR1 is SGHDT and CDR2 is YYEEEE. The CDR3 is 14 residues long. The ends were cut back, 1 base at V and 5 bases at J, with 10 bases in the middle.

V usage is TRBV30 and J usage is TRBJ1-5, with a possible D match to TRBD1 (5 bases). V was pared by 2 bases and J by 3 bases, with 11 bases between. The CDR3 contains 14 residues. Germline V CDR1 and CDR2: GTSNPN, SVGIG (reference sequence). CDR3 region: CAWSPRQTNQPQHF. The CDR3 nucleotides are TGTGCCTGGAGTCCTCGACAGACCAATCAGCCCCAGCATTTT.

V is TRBV12-3 or TRBV12-4 and J is TRBJ1-1; the D is unclear. V lost 7 bases and J lost 3, with 9 bases in between. CDR3 length: 12 residues. CDR3 in amino acids: CASTLGDTEAFF. DNA for the CDR3: TGTGCCAGCACCCTGGGAGACACTGAAGCTTTCTTT.

V is TRBV6-5 and J is TRBJ1-1; D is possibly TRBD1 (5 bases). The V end lost 0 bases, the J end lost 11 bases, and 10 bases lay between the germline ends. The CDR3 has 12 residues. Germline loops: CDR1 MNHEY, CDR2 SVGAGI. CDR3 DNA: TGTGCCAGCAGTTACTCGGGGGAGCGGGCTTTCTTT. Its translation: CASSYSGERAFF.

V is TRBV9 and J is TRBJ2-1, with D maybe TRBD1 (5 bases). The CDR3 sequence is 13 residues long. Trimming took 3 bases from V and 3 from J, leaving 7 bases between them. Germline CDR1 and CDR2: SGDLS and YYNGEE. The CDR3 coding sequence is TGTGCCAGCAGCGATCAGGGCTACAATGAGCAGTTCTTC. Amino acid sequence: CASSDQGYNEQFF.

This clone has only one observation. This chain joins TRBV4-1 and TRBJ2-1, with TRBD2 matching 8 bases. Germline V gives CDR1 MGHRA, CDR2 YSYEKL. This CDR3 contains 14 residues. The trim removed 0 bases at V and 9 bases at J, leaving 4 bases unmatched. The CDR3 DNA reads as TGCGCCAGCAGCCAAGATGGGACTAGGACTGAGCAGTTCTTC. Its translation is CASSQDGTRTEQFF.

This chain joins TRBV5-6 and TRBJ1-5, with D possibly TRBD1 on 6 matching bases. This CDR3 is 15 amino acids long. With 4 bases removed from V and 4 bases from J, the gap between germline ends came to 15 bases. Germline assignment: CDR1 SGHDT and CDR2 YYEEEE. Here the CDR3 reads CASSPGGGGNQPQHF. In DNA, the CDR3 is TGTGCCAGCAGCCCCGGGGGAGGGGGGAATCAGCCCCAGCATTTT.

The CDR3 DNA follows: TGTGCCACCAGCAGAGATGTGGTCAGAGCCAGGAACACTGAAGCTTTCTTT. This gives the protein CATSRDVVRARNTEAFF. The V and J genes are TRBV15 and TRBJ1-1; D not certain. The CDR3 spans 17 residues. Trimming pared 0 bases from V and 1 base from J, leaving 15 bases between. The germline gives CDR1 LNHNV, CDR2 YYDKDF (reference sequence).

This sequence joins TRBV9 and TRBJ1-3; the D gene is possibly TRBD1 (5 bases). The CDR3 runs 17 residues. Germline values: CDR1 SGDLS, CDR2 YYNGEE. V lost 4 bases and J 0 bases, leaving 17 bases between the germline ends. The CDR3 DNA reads TGTGCCAGCAGCCCCCCTGGGGGGGGTAACTCTGGAAACACCATATATTTT. Its protein product is CASSPPGGGNSGNTIYF.

About this clone: Other DNA sequences in this specimen translate into the identical CDR3. V is TRBV3-1 (or the pseudogene TRBV3-2) and J is TRBJ2-3; 8 nucleotides align to TRBD1. The junction had 10 bases not matched to a gene; V was cut back by 5 bases and J by 6 bases. The CDR3 has 15 residues. CDR1 LGHDT and CDR2 YNNKEL come from the germline V gene (reference sequence). CDR3 region: CASSGGTGFTDTQYF. The CDR3 DNA reads as TGTGCCAGCAGCGGAGGGACAGGTTTTACCGATACGCAGTATTTT.